This note documents a single TCR beta chain sequence. Its antigen is unidentified. CDR1 SGDLS and CDR2 YYNGEE come from the germline V gene. This CDR3 has 14 amino acids. Trimming left V 0 bases short and J 3 bases short, with 6 bases between. Treatment: about 20 received Ad26.COV2.S at low or high dose, single or two shots; a few received placebo; per-sample allocation not given. All samples were drawn on day 63, counting from the first vaccine or placebo injection. These data belong to a study of Ad26.COV2.S vaccination and SARS-CoV-2 variants. In the study overall: Of the COV1001 trial arms, the Ad26.COV2.S arm included the donor.

Study findings and constraints: Post-vaccination breadth of spike-specific CD8+ and CD4+ T cell responses was reportedly substantial.

Measured with immunoSEQ multiplex PCR; TCRdb has only the in-frame clones, and not every one. The sample shows fewer than 400,000 clones, approximately 86% of them seen only once. The V gene is TRBV9, the J gene TRBJ2-2; no clear D. Sequencing used peripheral blood, obtained in a trial of Ad26.COV2.S vaccine versus placebo. The sequence was collected from a person aged 18 to 65 who received the Ad26.COV2.S COVID-19 vaccine or a placebo. In DNA, the CDR3 is TGTGCCAGCAGCGTAGAAAGCCACACCGGGGAGCTGTTTTTT. Translating gives CASSVESHTGELFF.